Sequencing of this T cell receptor beta chain was carried out in a study of T cells in Graves' hyperthyroidism and ophthalmopathy. On this clonotype itself: Its specificity is not known.

General observations from the study: Most expanded thyroid clonotypes above 0.001 recurred in blood. Before onset, by a median of 6.5 months, the model predicted ophthalmopathy.

The CDR3 regions of TCR beta were amplified from RNA transcripts. An initial round of RT-PCR targeting the TCR CDR3 relied on the HTBI primer set. From the multiplex PCR reads, TCRdb called clonotypes with MiXCR, one entry per CDR3 protein. The data hold about 560,000 distinct CDR3 sequences, with about 15% observed a single time. V lost 4 bases and J 3 bases, leaving 10 bases between the germline ends. Germline CDR1 LNHDA, CDR2 SQIVND (reference sequence). This CDR3 is built from 14 residues. Diagnostic assessment was based on clinical symptoms, serum thyroxine and TRAb, thyroid ultrasound and orbital computed tomography. PBMCs came from less than 11 ml fresh peripheral blood.

The sequence was obtained from a woman under 40 with Graves' hyperthyroidism. This chain uses TRBV19 with TRBJ1-5; D is possibly TRBD1 (6 bases). The sequencing input was blood. CDR3 sequence (DNA): TGTGCCAGTAGTACAGGACAGACCAATCAGCCCCAGCATTTT. Translation gives CASSTGQTNQPQHF.